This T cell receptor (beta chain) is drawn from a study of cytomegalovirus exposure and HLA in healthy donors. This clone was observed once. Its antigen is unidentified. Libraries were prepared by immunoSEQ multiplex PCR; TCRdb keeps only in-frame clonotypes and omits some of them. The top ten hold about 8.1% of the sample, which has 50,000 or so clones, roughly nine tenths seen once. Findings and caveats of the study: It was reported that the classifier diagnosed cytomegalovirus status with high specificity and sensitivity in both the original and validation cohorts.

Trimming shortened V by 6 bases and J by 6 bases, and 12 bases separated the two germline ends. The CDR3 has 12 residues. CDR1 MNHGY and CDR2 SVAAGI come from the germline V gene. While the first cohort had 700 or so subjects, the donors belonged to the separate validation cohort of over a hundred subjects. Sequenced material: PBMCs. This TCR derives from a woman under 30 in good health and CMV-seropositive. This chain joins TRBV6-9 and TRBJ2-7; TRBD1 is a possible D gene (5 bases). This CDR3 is CASSHLGREQYF. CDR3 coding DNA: TGTGCCAGCAGCCACCTGGGGCGCGAGCAGTACTTC.